This T cell receptor (beta chain) was observed in a study of beta chain features in type 1 diabetes listed by TCRdb under 2018. About the investigation overall: Mean age, gender distribution, total cell number and subset yield did not differ between patients and healthy donors. A total of roughly 100 million sorted cells were examined across all samples, and the number of cells per subset was strongly correlated with RNA yield. The study compared the TCRB repertoires of sorted circulating CD4+ T cell subsets in recently diagnosed type 1 diabetes patients with those in matched healthy donors. Whereas all 30 or so donors provided naive and central memory subsets, regulatory and stem cell-like memory subsets were isolated from just 8 patients and about 8 healthy donors. Overall results and qualifications from the work: A moderate but significant shortening of TCRB CDR3 length was observed in type 1 diabetes patients in all four CD4+ subsets. Naive, central memory and regulatory TCRB repertoires appeared to be more similar among patients than among healthy donors. Because cDNA was sequenced instead of genomic DNA, highly expressing activated cells could be over-represented, though the groups showed no difference in activation or CD3 levels. At VDJ recombination sites, type 1 diabetes patients had fewer insertions and more deleted nucleotides, which implies abnormalities in thymic rearrangement. PCR may preferentially amplify shorter templates, but because patient and control samples were amplified and corrected together, any resulting skew would affect both groups equally. Because small numbers of individuals were included in the HLA sub-analyses, any influence of HLA type on TCRB rearrangement was left unresolved.

Trimming removed 7 bases from V and 2 bases from J; the gene matches leave 5 bases unexplained. The CDR1 and CDR2 encoded by the germline V gene are MGHDK and SYGVNS. Including cysteine and phenylalanine, the CDR3 has 13 amino acids. Here the CDR3 DNA is all that survives: 39 bases in frame from base 1. This clone came up a few times. What antigen it recognizes has not been identified. No per-base quality is available; no much larger clone lies one base away. The High Capacity cDNA Reverse Transcription Kit was used to reverse transcribe all of the isolated RNA, meaning that expressed TCRB transcripts were what got sequenced. Naive, central memory and regulatory T cell samples underwent deep immunoSEQ sequencing, averaging approximately 3.3 million total reads per sample. After sorted cells were lysed in RLT buffer, RNA was extracted with DNase-treated RNeasy Micro or Mini kits, with the choice depending on cell number. Each cell subset was processed on its own to prevent cross-contamination, while patient and healthy donor samples were processed together. The immunoSEQ multiplex PCR was used to amplify TCRB sequences from cDNA, generating 87-bp fragments that spanned the CDR3 region. Amplicons were sequenced on the Illumina HiSeq platform. The study's processing was this. PCR bias was computationally corrected using synthetic template baselines, reads within Hamming distance 2 were collapsed, and singletons that could not be merged were discarded. Reads were aligned to IMGT to assign V, D and J genes, CDR3 length, and insertions or deletions at six rearrangement sites. Within each subset, clonotype counts were normalized to sorted cell number, and only after that were true diversity and Gini coefficients computed with the tcR R package. Repertoire sharing was quantified using the overlap coefficient calculated on TCRB nucleotide sequences. Out-of-frame TCRB sequences from naive cells were analyzed as a proxy for the pre-selection repertoire. Imported from immuneACCESS, the table was reduced by TCRdb to in-frame sequences with V and J called. These copies leave out some clones; in studies compared against another copy, an unresolved V gene accounts for under half, and the cause of the remainder is not known. V and J calls and clone size are given by that table; D and trimming were obtained from the DNA. For this sample the table gives more than 300,000 clones, of which around an eighth were detected only once. The ten largest clonotypes hold 0.0095% to 0.012% of the sample.

Each donor gave one peripheral blood draw, roughly 120 mL on average, collected into heparinised tubes. Naive, central memory, regulatory and stem cell-like memory CD4+ T cells were sorted on a BD FACSAria II using a panel including CD45RO, CCR7, CD25, CD127, CD95 and CD27. Purity was above 95% for every sorted population. PBMCs were isolated right away by Lymphoprep density gradient centrifugation and were stained directly, without culture. Samples were stained and sorted in pairs, with one healthy donor and one patient per experiment, so that batch effects were minimized. The chain links TRBV25-1 with TRBJ2-7, with 7 bases in between that match TRBD1. The sequenced material came from naive CD4+ T cells from blood. The meaning of the sample's cell subset or site label: true naive CD4+ T cells. The origin of this receptor is a woman younger than 30 with type 1 diabetes. The DNA reads as follows: TGTGCCAGCACAGGGGGATATACCTACGAGCAGTACTTC. This yields the protein CASTGGYTYEQYF.